This T cell receptor beta chain was recorded in a study of T cell changes during pregnancy in multiple sclerosis. Data came from immunoSEQ multiplex PCR; TCRdb stores just in-frame clones and leaves some out. Of about 44,000 clones in the sample, roughly 92% were seen once. CDR3 size: 12 residues. Trimming took 6 bases from V and 8 from J, leaving 14 bases between them. The germline V gene has CDR1 SQVTM and CDR2 ANQGSEA. The source is a female donor with multiple sclerosis, enrolled in a pregnancy study. The rearrangement uses TRBV29-1 and TRBJ2-1; the D gene is possibly TRBD2 (6 bases). The sequenced sample was CD4+ T cells from peripheral blood mononuclear cells, obtained in the third trimester of pregnancy. DNA of the CDR3: TGCAGCGTCGGACTAAACCCCGATGAGCAGTTCTTC. It specifies CSVGLNPDEQFF.